A single sample is the source of the 16 T cell receptor beta chains below, sequenced in a study of CXCR3-negative and CXCR3-positive naive CD8 T cells. Notes on the study in general: Naive CXCR3-positive cells had TRB CDR3s more hydrophobic than those of CXCR3-negative naive cells.

Their recognized antigens are unknown. It was by 5' RACE with UMI labels that the TRB cDNA libraries were prepared. TCRdb reanalyzed the 5' RACE reads, giving one entry per CDR3 protein sequence and no DNA. Across 150,000 to 180,000 distinct CDR3 sequences, the top ten clones capture just under 0.5% of the sample. Source material: naive CXCR3+ CD8+ T cells from blood. Subset defined: CD45RO-CCR7+CD27+CD95- naive CD8+ T cells expressing CXCR3 (TNR3+). The source is a human donor in good health. Some clones in this sample may be carry-over from other donors' samples.

The chain links TRBV9 to TRBJ2-3; TCRdb reports TRBD2, a call that lacks DNA to check it against. CDR3 size: 16 residues. Germline CDR1 and CDR2: SGDLS and YYNGEE. The CDR3 spells CASSRYGGSNTDTQYF.

This chain links TRBV7-9 with TRBJ2-2; absent DNA, TCRdb's TRBD2 call cannot be checked. This CDR3 region has 14 residues. CDR1 SEHNR and CDR2 FQNEAQ come from the germline V gene (reference sequence). CDR3 sequence: CASSAEGNTGELFF.

This CDR3 is CASTQSGLAYEQYF. V and J are TRBV28 and TRBJ2-7; TCRdb's assignment of TRBD2 cannot be checked, as there is no DNA. Per germline, CDR1 MDHEN and CDR2 SYDVKM. The CDR3 loop spans 14 amino acids.

The chain combines TRBV7-3 with TRBJ1-2; TCRdb's D call, TRBD1, is unchecked because there is no DNA. Germline values: CDR1 SGHTA, CDR2 FQGTGA. The CDR3 has 12 amino acids. The CDR3 region is CASSKTGQHYTF.

The V call is TRBV12-3 or TRBV12-4, the J call TRBJ1-5. The CDR3 sequence is 14 residues long. The CDR3 is CASSRPYSNQPQHF.

V and J are TRBV15 and TRBJ2-7; TCRdb selects TRBD1, and the lack of DNA leaves this call unchecked. The CDR3 totals 15 residues. The germline CDR1 and CDR2 sequences are LNHNV and YYDKDF (reference sequence). The CDR3 spells CATSREGGSSSEQYF.

This rearrangement joins TRBV30 to TRBJ1-3. The CDR3 is 13 residues long. CDR1 is GTSNPN, CDR2 SVGIG, per germline (reference sequence). The CDR3 sequence is CAWSTSFGNTIYF.

J is TRBJ1-1 and V is TRBV15. CDR1 is LNHNV, CDR2 YYDKDF, per germline (reference sequence). CDR3 length: 14 amino acids. The CDR3 protein is CATSRHSGSGGAFF.

The CDR3 here is CSVGMAYYEQYF. The genes are TRBV29-1 and TRBJ2-7; there is no DNA to check the TCRdb D call of TRBD2. Germline loops: CDR1 SQVTM, CDR2 ANQGSEA. CDR3 size: 12 residues.

The chain uses TRBV27 and TRBJ2-7; TCRdb calls TRBD2, which cannot be checked without DNA. Germline V lookup: CDR1 MNHEY, CDR2 SMNVEV (reference sequence). The CDR3 is 14 amino acids. The chain's CDR3 is CASQLAGGPYEQYF.

V and J are TRBV7-6 and TRBJ2-1; TCRdb designates TRBD1, a call that cannot be tested without DNA. The CDR3 runs to 14 residues. CDR1 is SGHVS, CDR2 FNYEAQ, per germline. The CDR3 protein is CASSLGIGDEKQFF.

This chain uses TRBV6-6 with TRBJ2-2; TCRdb's D call of TRBD2 is untestable without DNA. In germline, CDR1 is MNHNY, CDR2 SVGAGI (reference sequence). There are 15 residues in the CDR3. The CDR3 region is CASSYKGGEGPELFF.

V usage is TRBV5-6 and J usage is TRBJ1-1; absent DNA, TCRdb's TRBD1 call cannot be checked. Germline values: CDR1 SGHDT, CDR2 YYEEEE. There are 15 residues in the CDR3. The CDR3 loop reads CASSRGQSLNTEAFF. Complete variable domain (other parts from reference TRBV5-6 and TRBJ1-1): DAGVTQSPTHLIKTRGQQVTLRCSPKSGHDTVSWYQQALGQGPQFIFQYYEEEERQRGNFPDRFSGHQFPNYSSELNVNALLLGDSALYLCASSRGQSLNTEAFFGQGTRLTVV.

The V gene is TRBV14, the J gene TRBJ2-7; TCRdb calls TRBD2, which cannot be checked without DNA. The CDR3 runs 16 residues. CDR1 is SGHDN and CDR2 is FVKESK in the germline V gene. This CDR3 is CASSQGGGVSYYEQYF. The full variable domain, its missing parts supplied by reference TRBV14 and TRBJ2-7, is EAGVTQFPSHSVIEKGQTVTLRCDPISGHDNLYWYRRVMGKEIKFLLHFVKESKQDESGMPNNRFLAERTGGTYSTLKVQPAELEDSGVYFCASSQGGGVSYYEQYFGPGTRLTVT.

The V call is TRBV12-3 or TRBV12-4, the J call TRBJ1-1. This CDR3 has 14 amino acids. This CDR3 is CASSFAWANTEAFF.

The chain carries TRBV4-3 and TRBJ2-2. Germline assignment: CDR1 LGHNA and CDR2 YSLEER. The CDR3 totals 14 residues. The CDR3 region is CASSPGANTGELFF.